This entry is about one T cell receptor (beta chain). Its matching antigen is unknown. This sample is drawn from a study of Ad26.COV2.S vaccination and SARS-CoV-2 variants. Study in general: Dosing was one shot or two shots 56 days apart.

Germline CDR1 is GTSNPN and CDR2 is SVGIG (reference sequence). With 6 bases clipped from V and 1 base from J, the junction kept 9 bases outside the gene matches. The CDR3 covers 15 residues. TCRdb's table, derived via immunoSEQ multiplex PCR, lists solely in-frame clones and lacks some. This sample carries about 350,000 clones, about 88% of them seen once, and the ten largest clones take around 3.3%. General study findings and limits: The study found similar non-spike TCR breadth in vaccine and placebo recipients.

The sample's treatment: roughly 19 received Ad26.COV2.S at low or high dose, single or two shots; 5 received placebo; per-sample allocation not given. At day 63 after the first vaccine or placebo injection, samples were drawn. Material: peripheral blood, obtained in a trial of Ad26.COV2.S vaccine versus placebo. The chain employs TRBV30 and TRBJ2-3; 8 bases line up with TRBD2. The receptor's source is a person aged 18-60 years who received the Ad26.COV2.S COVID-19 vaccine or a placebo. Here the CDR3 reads CACSPGRGGTDTQYF. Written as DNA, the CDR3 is TGTGCCTGCTCCCCGGGGCGGGGGGGCACAGATACGCAGTATTTT.